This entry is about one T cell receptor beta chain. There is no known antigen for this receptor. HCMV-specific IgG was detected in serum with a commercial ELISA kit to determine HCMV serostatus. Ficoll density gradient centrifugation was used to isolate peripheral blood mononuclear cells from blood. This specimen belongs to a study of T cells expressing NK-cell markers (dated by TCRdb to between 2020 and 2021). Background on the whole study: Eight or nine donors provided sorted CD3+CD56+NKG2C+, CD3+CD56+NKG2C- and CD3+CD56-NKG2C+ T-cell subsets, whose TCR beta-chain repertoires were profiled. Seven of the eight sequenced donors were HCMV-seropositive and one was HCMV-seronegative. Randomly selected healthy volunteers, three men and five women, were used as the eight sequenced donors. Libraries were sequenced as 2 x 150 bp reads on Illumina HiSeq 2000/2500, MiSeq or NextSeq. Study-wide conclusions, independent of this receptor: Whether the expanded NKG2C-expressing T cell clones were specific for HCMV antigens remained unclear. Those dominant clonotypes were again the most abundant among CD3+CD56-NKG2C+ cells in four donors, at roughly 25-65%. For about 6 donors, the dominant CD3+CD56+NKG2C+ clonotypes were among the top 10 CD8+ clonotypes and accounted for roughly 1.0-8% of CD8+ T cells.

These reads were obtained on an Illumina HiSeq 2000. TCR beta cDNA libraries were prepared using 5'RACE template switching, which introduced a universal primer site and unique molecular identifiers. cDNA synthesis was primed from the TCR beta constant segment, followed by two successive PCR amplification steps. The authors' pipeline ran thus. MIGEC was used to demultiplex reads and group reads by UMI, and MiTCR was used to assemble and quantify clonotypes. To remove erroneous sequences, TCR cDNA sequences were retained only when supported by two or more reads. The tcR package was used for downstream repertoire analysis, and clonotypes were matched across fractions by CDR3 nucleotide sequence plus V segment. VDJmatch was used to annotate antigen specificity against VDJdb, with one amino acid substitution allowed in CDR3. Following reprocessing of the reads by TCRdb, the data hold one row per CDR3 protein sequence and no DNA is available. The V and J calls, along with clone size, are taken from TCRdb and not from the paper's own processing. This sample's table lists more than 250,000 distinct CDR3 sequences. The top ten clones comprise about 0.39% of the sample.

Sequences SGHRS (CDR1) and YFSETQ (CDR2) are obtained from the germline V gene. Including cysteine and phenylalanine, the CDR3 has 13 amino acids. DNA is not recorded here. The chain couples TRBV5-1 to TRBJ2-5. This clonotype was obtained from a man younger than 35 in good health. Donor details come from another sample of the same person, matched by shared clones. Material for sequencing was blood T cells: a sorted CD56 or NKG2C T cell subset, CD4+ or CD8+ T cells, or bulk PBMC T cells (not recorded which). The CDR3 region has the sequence CASSLEESETQYF.